This is a list of T cell receptor beta chains from one sample in a study of naive and memory T cell subsets. One entry per CDR3 protein results from TCRdb running MiXCR on the UMI-ligation and nested PCR reads. The data show 84,000 or so distinct CDR3 sequences, with 5.5% to 8.5% seen just once and more than 1.5% held by the top ten. Sequenced material: central memory CD4+ T cells from blood. Receptors were obtained from a human donor in good health. The CDR3 runs from the conserved cysteine through the conserved F or W. The D gene is left open where the match is weak. The size entry is marked missing in some rows and otherwise reads once, few, many or a size class.

.	TRBV28	TRBJ2-7	TRBD1	TGTGCCAGCAGTACCCTCGGGACAGGGCCCTACGAGCAGTACTTC	CASSTLGTGPYEQYF
many	TRBV6-6	TRBJ1-1	.	TGTGCCAGCAGTTATCGCCCGAGGAACACTGAAGCTTTCTTT	CASSYRPRNTEAFF
many	TRBV5-1	TRBJ2-1	.	TGCGCCAGCAGCGGGGGACTGCCCTCGGATGAGCAGTTCTTC	CASSGGLPSDEQFF
few	TRBV6-1	TRBJ1-1	.	TGTGCCAGCAGTGAAGCGTTGGGCTTAAGTGGGGCTTTCTTT	CASSEALGLSGAFF
many	TRBV6-6	TRBJ2-7	.	TGTGCCAGCAGTGGTACGACAGGGCGGGGTGTAGACGAGCAGTACTTC	CASSGTTGRGVDEQYF
.	TRBV2	TRBJ1-2	.	TGTGCCAGCAGAGGATCCGGACGGAATTATGGCTACACCTTC	CASRGSGRNYGYTF
.	TRBV5-6	TRBJ2-7	.	TGTGCCAGCACCAACCCGACAGACTACGAGCAGTACTTC	CASTNPTDYEQYF
few	TRBV20-1	TRBJ1-4	.	TGCAGTGCTAGAGATCTCACCCATAATGAAAAACTGTTTTTT	CSARDLTHNEKLFF
few	TRBV6-2/TRBV6-3	TRBJ2-1	.	TGTGCCAGCAGTGGGAAGCGGAGGAGCTCCTACAATGAGCAGTTCTTC	CASSGKRRSSYNEQFF
few	TRBV2	TRBJ1-2	.	TGTGCCAGCAGGCTGACAGGTGGAGTGTATGGCTACACCTTC	CASRLTGGVYGYTF
many	TRBV5-1	TRBJ2-1	TRBD2	TGCGCCAGCAGCTTGGCGGGACTAGCGGGAGCGGATGAGCAGTTCTTC	CASSLAGLAGADEQFF
many	TRBV28	TRBJ2-5	.	TGTGCCAGCAGTCGGATATATACCAAGTCCACCCAGTACTTC	CASSRIYTKSTQYF
.	TRBV11-3	TRBJ2-1	.	TGTGCCAGCAGCTTTCGAGCAAGCTCCTACAATGAGCAGTTCTTC	CASSFRASSYNEQFF
many	TRBV24-1	TRBJ2-1	.	TGTGCCACCAGTGATTTGGCGGGGTGGAATGAGCAGTTCTTC	CATSDLAGWNEQFF
many	TRBV5-5	TRBJ1-1	.	TGTGCCAGCAGCTTGCCCAGCACTGAAGCTTTCTTT	CASSLPSTEAFF
many	TRBV6-6	TRBJ1-5	.	TGTGCCAGCGGGGGGGGCTTCGGCGATCAGCCCCAGCATTTT	CASGGGFGDQPQHF
few	TRBV6-6	TRBJ2-3	TRBD2	TGTGCCAGCAGTTACTCACAGTCGGGAGGGAGAGATACGCAGTATTTT	CASSYSQSGGRDTQYF
few	TRBV6-2/TRBV6-3	TRBJ2-1	TRBD2	TGTGCCAGCAACCCGGGACTAGCTCGGGCTAGTGAGCAGTTCTTC	CASNPGLARASEQFF
many	TRBV20-1	TRBJ2-2	.	TGCAGTGCTAGAGGTGGAGGGCGGGACACCGGGGAGCTGTTTTTT	CSARGGGRDTGELFF
few	TRBV11-1	TRBJ2-1	.	TGTGCCAGCAGCTTATCCGGAGTGGGTGAGCAGTTCTTC	CASSLSGVGEQFF
many	TRBV6-2/TRBV6-3	TRBJ1-1	.	TGTGCCAGCACTCGACAGTTGCACACTGAAGCTTTCTTT	CASTRQLHTEAFF
many	TRBV29-1	TRBJ1-2	TRBD1	TGCAGCGTTGGGGGGGACAGTGTTTATGGCTACACCTTC	CSVGGDSVYGYTF
.	TRBV5-1	TRBJ2-7	.	TGCGCCAGCAGCTTGGAGCCCGGCTACGAGCAGTACTTC	CASSLEPGYEQYF
many	TRBV4-3	TRBJ1-2	.	TGCGCCAGCAGCCAAGATTTGGGGAAAGGGTATGGCTACACCTTC	CASSQDLGKGYGYTF
many	TRBV29-1	TRBJ2-7	.	TGCAGCCCGTGCGAGCAGTACTTC	CSPCEQYF
.	TRBV4-3	TRBJ1-5	.	TGCGCCAGCAGCCAAGATTGGGGCGGACAGCCCCAGCATTTT	CASSQDWGGQPQHF
many	TRBV7-7	TRBJ2-7	.	TGTGCTAGCAGCTTAAGCGCGTGGAGCTCCTACGAGCAGTACTTC	CASSLSAWSSYEQYF
many	TRBV6-2/TRBV6-3	TRBJ1-4	TRBD1	TGTGCCAGCAGTCAGGGACAGGACGGACTCCGACAAAAACTGTTTTTT	CASSQGQDGLRQKLFF
.	TRBV4-2	TRBJ2-5	TRBD2	TGTGCCAGCAGCCAAGGGGGGCTAGCGGGAGGCCAAGAGACCCAGTACTTC	CASSQGGLAGGQETQYF
.	TRBV6-6	TRBJ1-1	TRBD1	TGTGCCAGCAGTTTCCGAACCGGGACAGGGGGTGCTGAAGCTTTCTTT	CASSFRTGTGGAEAFF
many	TRBV30	TRBJ1-2	.	TGTGCCTGGAGTGGGAATCGATATCGAGACTATGGCTACACCTTC	CAWSGNRYRDYGYTF
many	TRBV6-5	TRBJ1-3	.	TGTGCCAGCAAGAGGAGTAGCTCTGGAAACACCATATATTTT	CASKRSSSGNTIYF
many	TRBV11-3	TRBJ2-2	TRBD1	TGTGCCAGCAGCTTAGTAGGACAGGGTAACACCGGGGAGCTGTTTTTT	CASSLVGQGNTGELFF
many	TRBV15	TRBJ2-7	.	TGTGCCACCAGCACTGGGACCACAACCTACGAGCAGTACTTC	CATSTGTTTYEQYF
many	TRBV6-2/TRBV6-3	TRBJ2-5	.	TGTGCCAGCACTCCTTTGGGCACCCCTGAAGAGACCCAGTACTTC	CASTPLGTPEETQYF
many	TRBV7-6	TRBJ2-1	TRBD1	TGTGCCAGCAGCTTAAGTGGACAGGGGACCAATGAGCAGTTCTTC	CASSLSGQGTNEQFF
.	TRBV11-2	TRBJ1-1	.	TGTGCCAGCAGCTTACTTTACGCTCCTAGGATGAACACTGAAGCTTTCTTT	CASSLLYAPRMNTEAFF
many	TRBV20-1	TRBJ2-1	.	TGCAGTGCTAGAGCCCCCGGCGCCACAGTACCGAACTCCTACAATGAGCAGTTCTTC	CSARAPGATVPNSYNEQFF
.	TRBV20-1	TRBJ2-2	TRBD1	TGCGCCCCAGGACAGGGGCGAGGCACCGGGGAGCTGTTTTTT	CAPGQGRGTGELFF
many	TRBV5-6	TRBJ2-7	.	TGTGCCAGCAGCTCCGGCTACGAGCAGTACTTC	CASSSGYEQYF
many	TRBV16	TRBJ1-1	TRBD1	TGTGCCAGCAGCCCTGCGGACAGGGGAACTGAAGCTTTCTTT	CASSPADRGTEAFF
many	TRBV19	TRBJ1-4	.	TGTGCCAGTAATACGGAAAATGAAAAACTGTTTTTT	CASNTENEKLFF